Given below is one T cell receptor (beta chain) in context. Germline values: CDR1 LGHNA, CDR2 YNFKEQ. The CDR3 sequence is 13 residues long. V was clipped by 2 bases and J by 5 bases, with 7 bases between them. The sample is drawn from a study of OX40 agonist ivuxolimab in advanced cancers. Only in-frame clones appear in the TCRdb table, and some are missing; sequencing was by immunoSEQ multiplex PCR. The sample has tens of thousands of clones, roughly 80% seen once. The specimen was CD4+ or CD8+ T cells sorted from blood, collected in a trial of the OX40 agonist ivuxolimab. The gene calls are TRBV4-2 and TRBJ2-1; D not certain. The source of this sequence is an adult with an advanced solid tumor such as melanoma, head and neck, liver or kidney cancer. The CDR3 region has the DNA TGTGCCAGCAGCCAACAAAGGAACAATGAGCAGTTCTTC. As protein: CASSQQRNNEQFF.